This T cell receptor beta chain was captured by sequencing in a study of T cell repertoires in aging, cancer and after chemotherapy. Findings and limits, study-wide: In cancer patients, declining TCR diversity with age involved lost richness and lost evenness.

This CDR3 is 15 amino acids long. Trimming at V came to 5 bases and at J to 6 bases, leaving 9 bases not matched to a gene. This clonotype is deemed medium-sized. Its antigen is undetermined. Peripheral blood genomic DNA, not sorted cells or RNA, was the template. TRB rearrangements spanning V, D and J were amplified using mixed TRB-A/B primers. TCRdb ran MiXCR on the multiplex PCR reads and lists one entry per CDR3 protein. Altogether 10,000 to 15,000 distinct CDR3 sequences are present, approximately 28% being singletons, with the ten largest covering more than 9%. What was sequenced was blood. J is TRBJ2-1 and V is TRBV12-3 or TRBV12-4, with 8 nucleotides matching TRBD1. This sequence was found in a human donor with a blood cancer. CDR3 nucleotides: TGTGCCAGCAGTACTGAAACGACAGGGGTCAATGAGCAGTTCTTC. Protein product: CASSTETTGVNEQFF.